The following is a T cell receptor (beta chain) sequence with its context. This sample is part of a study of blood T cell repertoires in COVID-19. Generated by immunoSEQ multiplex PCR, the TCRdb table keeps only in-frame clones and is missing some. The data show hundreds of thousands of clones, with roughly nine tenths seen just once and 1% held by the top ten. CDR1 SGHTA and CDR2 FQGTGA come from the germline V gene. This CDR3 is 15 amino acids long. V lost 4 bases and J 0 bases, leaving 11 bases between the germline ends. Cohort 3 donors were reported recovered after two negative PCRs, clearance, or symptom resolution.

Sequenced material: PBMCs or T cells enriched from blood (not recorded which). This clonotype was sampled from a man aged 18 to 30 who had recovered from COVID-19. The rearrangement joins TRBV7-3 to TRBJ2-3; D uncertain. The CDR3 DNA reads TGTGCCAGCAGCTCGAGACTGACTAGCACAGATACGCAGTATTTT. It specifies CASSSRLTSTDTQYF.